This T cell receptor (beta chain) was identified in a study of PD-L1 blockade in urothelial cancer. Study at large: Atezolizumab, begun by patients in about 2014, was given at 1,200 mg intravenously every 3 weeks.

All patients handed over anywhere from 1 to 8 samples, pretreatment and on-treatment. CDR3 length equals 15 residues. CDR1 is SGHVS and CDR2 is FQNEAQ in the germline V gene. The ends were cut back, 5 bases at V and 4 bases at J, with 16 bases in the middle. TCRdb's copy holds only in-frame clones and misses some; the assay was immunoSEQ multiplex PCR. Of about 82,000 clones in the sample, roughly 80% were seen once. To note about this clone: The target antigen is unknown.

Study results and limitations: Greater 3-week expansion of tumor-associated blood clones was recorded for durable-benefit patients.

The sequence was obtained from a man in his 70s with urothelial cancer. The V call is TRBV7-8, the J call TRBJ2-3; no clear D. The sample in question was PBMCs, obtained around atezolizumab (anti-PD-L1) treatment. The chain's CDR3 is CASSPTIGRADTQYF. CDR3 in DNA: TGTGCCAGCAGCCCAACGATTGGTAGAGCAGATACGCAGTATTTT. Full variable domain (missing parts from reference TRBV7-8 and TRBJ2-3): GAGVSQSPRYKVAKRGQDVALRCDPISGHVSLFWYQQALGQGPEFLTYFQNEAQLDKSGLPSDRFFAERPEGSVSTLKIQRTQQEDSAVYLCASSPTIGRADTQYFGPGTRLTVL.